This T cell receptor beta chain was documented in a study of molecular identifiers for immune sequencing clone quantification (dated by TCRdb to 2016 to 2018). Notes on the research overall: For a replicate experiment, the RNA from either about 20,000 or 100,000 naive CD8 T cells was divided into five aliquots, and four of those aliquots went on to sequencing. This methods study benchmarked molecular-identifier clustering-based TCR repertoire sequencing (MIDCIRS) and TCR RNA copy counting, using CD8 T cells to do so. Here is what the overall study found, with its caveats: Around 2.9 recovered TCR RNA copies per cell were obtained by modeling, versus around 9.8 by digital PCR, implying a capture efficiency of 25% to 30%. Clones above 20 RNA copies held over 97% of molecules in CMV-specific effector cells but under 1% in naive cells. A single cell's worth of spiked-in Jurkat TCR RNA was reported detectable even among one million naive CD8 T cells. The naive libraries included spiked-in Jurkat TCR RNA (roughly 9 copies' worth), and this RNA is not part of the donor repertoire. Highly expanded clone sizes could be underestimated if identical TCR molecules share a barcode. When barcode sub-clustering was left out, chimeric consensus sequences inflated TCR diversity, with chimeras reaching as high as 47%.

Libraries were constructed by PCR. Sequencing was carried out with a NextSeq 500. Preparation of bulk TCR libraries followed a previously described approach, with the TCR primers listed in Table S5. Purification of total RNA was performed with the Qiagen AllPrep DNA/RNA kit. Before any analysis, reads coming from multiple sequencing runs of the same library were combined into one pool. The study's own analysis went as follows. Reads were retained only if their TCR constant sequence matched exactly, and those retained reads were trimmed to 150 nt and grouped according to their 12-nt molecular barcodes. Within each barcode group, reads were sub-clustered at a 15% Levenshtein threshold, and quality-weighted consensus sequences were built per RNA molecule. Non-functional sequences were removed, as were lower-count sequences one edit away from another. Based on fitting two negative binomial distributions, any barcode sub-cluster with under 20% of the maximum read count was discarded. Using fastp at Q25 and MiXCR, TCRdb reprocessed the public reads and kept productive beta chains. Each entry is one CDR3 protein sequence, shown with its most common DNA and genes. The V and J calls here are based on TCRdb, not the publication. In this sample the table shows approximately 680,000 distinct CDR3 sequences, roughly 27% of which occur a single time. The ten largest clones add up to approximately 0.75% of the sample.

This clonotype was seen more than once but under ten times. The antigen it binds to is not known. One base away there is no much larger clone; base qualities are not given. Cut back by 1 base and 7 bases, the V and J ends lie 11 bases apart. From the cysteine through the phenylalanine, the CDR3 covers 14 amino acids. Solely the CDR3 DNA is kept, with 42 bases framed from the first base. Libraries of naive CD8 T cells were built from anywhere between about 17,000 and 1,000,000 sorted cells, with 10%, 30% or 50% of the purified RNA used. Naive CD8 T cells were FACS-sorted as CD8+CD4-CCR7+CD45RA+ on a BD FACSAria II into RLT Plus buffer. To test detection sensitivity, Jurkat RNA equivalent to approximately ten TCR copies was spiked into samples of about 19,000-1,000,000 naive CD8 T cells. Enrichment of CD8 T cells was performed with RosetteSep CD8+ T Cell Enrichment Cocktail and Ficoll-Paque, after which ACK red cell lysis was carried out.

Material for sequencing was naive CD8+ T cells from blood, with Jurkat cell RNA spiked in. The cell subset or site label for this specimen denotes: FACS-sorted CD8+CD4-CCR7+CD45RA+ naive T cells. This TCR derives from a human donor in good health. Some libraries in this study had Jurkat cell RNA spiked in. The chain employs TRBV12-3 or TRBV12-4 and TRBJ2-1; the best D guess is TRBD1, with 5 bases matching. The DNA reads as follows: TGTGCCAGCAGTTTAGTGGCAGGGCCTAATGAGCAGTTCTTC. Its protein product is CASSLVAGPNEQFF.